The 15 T cell receptor beta chains presented below share a single source sample, sequenced in a study of vaccination effects on CD4 cells after COVID-19. These receptors lack a known antigen. The assay was immunoSEQ multiplex PCR, and TCRdb's table has in-frame clones only and misses some. The sample records 30,000 to 40,000 clones, approximately 84% being singletons. Expansion with viral peptide pools was applied to antigen-specific CD4+ T cells by the ViraFEST assay prior to sequencing. Having been cultured for 9 to 11 days, the cells underwent CD4+ T cell isolation. Subjects were given two BNT162b2 or mRNA-1273 vaccine doses. This specimen was CD4+ T cells from PBMCs cultured with HCoV-NL63 spike peptides, taken after COVID-19 vaccination. The origin of the receptors is a human donor who received a COVID-19 vaccine. Some clones in this sample may be carry-over from other donors' samples.

This chain's CDR3 is CASSPRQGREETQYF. CDR3 in DNA: TGTGCCAGCAGCCCCCGGCAGGGGCGCGAAGAGACCCAGTACTTC. J is TRBJ2-5 and V is TRBV9; perhaps TRBD1 as D (6 bases). This CDR3 is built from 15 residues. Trimming removed 4 bases at V and 3 bases at J, with 16 bases between. Germline V CDR1 and CDR2: SGDLS, YYNGEE.

The chain is built from TRBV7-3 and TRBJ2-2, with 9 bases fitting TRBD1. CDR1 and CDR2 (germline): SGHTA, FQGTGA. The CDR3 is made up of 15 amino acids. Trimming cost V 6 bases and J 2 bases; bases outside gene matches: 4. The CDR3 DNA sequence: TGTGCCAGCAGGAAGGGACAGGGTAACACCGGGGAGCTGTTTTTT. It translates to CASRKGQGNTGELFF. Full variable domain (remainder filled in from reference TRBV7-3 and TRBJ2-2): GAGVSQTPSNKVTEKGKYVELRCDPISGHTALYWYRQSLGQGPEFLIYFQGTGAADDSGLPNDRFFAVRPEGSVSTLKIQRTERGDSAVYLCASRKGQGNTGELFFGEGSRLTVL.

The chain links TRBV10-2 to TRBJ2-5; TRBD1 matches 9 bases. The germline V gene has CDR1 WSHSY and CDR2 SAAADI. J was trimmed by 9 bases and V by 6 bases; bases with no gene match: 8. This CDR3 has 13 residues. The CDR3 DNA reads TGCGCCAGCAGAACCGGGACAGGGTATGCCCAGTACTTC. As protein: CASRTGTGYAQYF.

The chain uses TRBV25-1 and TRBJ1-1; D remains ambiguous. Per the germline V gene, CDR1 is MGHDK and CDR2 is SYGVNS. Trimming pared 1 base from V and 4 bases from J, leaving 13 bases between. There are 15 residues in the CDR3. In DNA, the CDR3 is TGTGCCAGCAGTGAATCAGGACGGTCGGGCACTGAAGCTTTCTTT. Translating it yields CASSESGRSGTEAFF.

V is TRBV9 and J is TRBJ2-7; D assignment may be TRBD1 or TRBD2 (5 bases each). This CDR3 is built from 15 residues. The V end lost 0 bases, the J end lost 0 bases, and 10 bases lay between the germline ends. Germline V CDR1 and CDR2: SGDLS, YYNGEE. DNA for the CDR3: TGTGCCAGCAGCGTAGGTTCAGGGAGCTCCTACGAGCAGTACGTC. It codes for CASSVGSGSSYEQYV.

The J gene is TRBJ1-5, the V gene TRBV30, with 9 nucleotides matching TRBD1. The junction had 3 bases not matched to a gene; V was cut back by 4 bases and J by 5 bases. CDR1 is GTSNPN, CDR2 SVGIG, per germline (reference sequence). The CDR3 has 13 residues. The CDR3 DNA is TGTGCCTGGAACAGGGGGCTAGATCAGCCCCAGCATTTT. This encodes CAWNRGLDQPQHF.

The chain employs TRBV25-1 and TRBJ1-5; 9 nucleotides line up with TRBD1. The V gene's germline CDR1 is MGHDK and CDR2 SYGVNS. This CDR3 spans 15 amino acids. After removal of 4 bases from V and 7 bases from J, the junction contained 8 bases not matched to a gene. The CDR3 spells CASSGGDRVGQPQHF. In DNA form, the CDR3 reads TGTGCCAGCAGTGGGGGGGACAGGGTCGGACAGCCCCAGCATTTT.

This rearrangement joins TRBV30 to TRBJ1-1; TRBD1 matches 11 bases. With 4 bases clipped from V and 4 bases from J, the junction kept 8 bases outside the gene matches. CDR3 length: 15 residues. Germline lookup yields CDR1 GTSNPN and CDR2 SVGIG (reference sequence). The CDR3 loop is CAWKGVGTGGTEAFF. The CDR3 nucleotides are TGTGCCTGGAAGGGTGTCGGGACAGGGGGCACTGAAGCTTTCTTT.

The rearrangement uses TRBV7-2 and TRBJ2-1; a weak D match, TRBD2 (7 bases). CDR1 and CDR2 (germline): SGHTA, FQGNSA. Deletions cut 6 bases from V and 2 bases from J, with 14 bases between. The CDR3 is made up of 15 amino acids. The DNA of the CDR3 is TGTGCCAGCAGTTCCGTGGGGGGGCCCTACAATGAGCAGTTCTTC. This translates into CASSSVGGPYNEQFF.

V gene TRBV6-5 combines with J gene TRBJ2-5; no firm D call. Germline-derived CDR1 and CDR2 are MNHEY and SVGAGI. With 7 bases removed from V and 7 bases from J, the gap between germline ends came to 16 bases. The CDR3 totals 13 residues. CDR3 region: CASTTAARGTQYF. Here the CDR3 DNA reads TGTGCCAGCACCACGGCCGCGCGCGGGACCCAGTACTTC.

This rearrangement joins TRBV11-2 to TRBJ1-1; D is possibly TRBD1 (5 bases). V was clipped by 5 bases and J by 5 bases, with 9 bases between them. Germline values: CDR1 SGHAT, CDR2 FQNNGV. The CDR3 covers 12 residues. DNA for the CDR3: TGTGCCAGCAGCCGACAGAGAACTGAAGCTTTCTTT. It yields the protein CASSRQRTEAFF.

This clone was seen just once. The chain carries TRBV16 and TRBJ2-1; D is unclear. This CDR3 has 15 residues. Germline V gene data show CDR1 as KGHSY and CDR2 as FQNENV. Trimming pared 0 bases from V and 0 bases from J, leaving 6 bases between. CDR3 DNA sequence: TGTGCCAGCAGCCAATCCCCAGACTCCTACAATGAGCAGTTCTTC. This codes for CASSQSPDSYNEQFF.

This chain joins TRBV11-2 and TRBJ2-2; no definite D call. CDR1 and CDR2 from the germline V gene are SGHAT and FQNNGV. Trimming pared 6 bases from V and 1 base from J, leaving 9 bases between. The CDR3 totals 14 residues. For the CDR3, the DNA is TGTGCCAGCAGGTCCGGACGGAACACCGGGGAGCTGTTTTTT. Protein product: CASRSGRNTGELFF.

The V call is TRBV7-9, the J call TRBJ1-5, with a tentative D call TRBD1 (6 bases). There are 16 residues in the CDR3. V dropped 3 bases and J dropped 0 bases, with 12 bases sitting between them. Germline V CDR1 and CDR2: SEHNR, FQNEAQ (reference sequence). The CDR3: CASSLTGSYSNQPQHF. The CDR3 DNA reads as TGTGCCAGCAGCTTGACAGGTTCCTATAGCAATCAGCCCCAGCATTTT.

The chain combines TRBV28 with TRBJ2-3, with D unresolved. V was pared by 7 bases and J by 2 bases, with 16 bases between. Germline CDR1 and CDR2: MDHEN and SYDVKM. This CDR3 spans 15 amino acids. The CDR3 loop is CASTNLPLLTDTQYF. In DNA form, the CDR3 reads TGTGCCAGCACCAATTTGCCACTACTCACAGATACGCAGTATTTT. The full variable domain, its missing parts supplied by reference TRBV28 and TRBJ2-3, is DVKVTQSSRYLVKRTGEKVFLECVQDMDHENMFWYRQDPGLGLRLIYFSYDVKMKEKGDIPEGYSVSREKKERFSLILESASTNQTSMYLCASTNLPLLTDTQYFGPGTRLTVL.